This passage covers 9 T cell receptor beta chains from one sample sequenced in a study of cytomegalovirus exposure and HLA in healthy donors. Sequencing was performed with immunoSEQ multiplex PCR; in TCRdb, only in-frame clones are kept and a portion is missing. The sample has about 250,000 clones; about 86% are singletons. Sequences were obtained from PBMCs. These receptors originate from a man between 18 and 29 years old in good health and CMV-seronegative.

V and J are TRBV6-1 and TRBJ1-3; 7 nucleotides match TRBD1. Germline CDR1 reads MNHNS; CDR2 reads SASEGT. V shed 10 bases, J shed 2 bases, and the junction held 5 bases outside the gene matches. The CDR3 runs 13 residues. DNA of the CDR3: TGTGCCACCGAGACAGGGACTGGAAACACCATATATTTT. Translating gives CATETGTGNTIYF.

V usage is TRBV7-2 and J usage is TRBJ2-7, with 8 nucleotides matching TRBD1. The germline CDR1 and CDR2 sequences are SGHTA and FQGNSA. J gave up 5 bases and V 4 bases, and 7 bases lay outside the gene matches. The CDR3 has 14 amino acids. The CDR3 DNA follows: TGTGCCAGCAGCTCATCACAGGGGGGCCACGAGCAGTACTTC. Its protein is CASSSSQGGHEQYF.

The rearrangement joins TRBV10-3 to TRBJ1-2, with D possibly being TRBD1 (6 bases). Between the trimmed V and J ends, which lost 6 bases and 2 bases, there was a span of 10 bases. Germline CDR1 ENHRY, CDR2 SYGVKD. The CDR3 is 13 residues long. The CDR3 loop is CAIRDSVNYGYTF. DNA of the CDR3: TGTGCCATCAGGGACAGCGTAAACTATGGCTACACCTTC.

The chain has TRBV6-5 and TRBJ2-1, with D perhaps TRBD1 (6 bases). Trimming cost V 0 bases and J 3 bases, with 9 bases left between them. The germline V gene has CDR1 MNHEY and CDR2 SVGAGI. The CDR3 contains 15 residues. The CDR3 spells CASSYSIGGYNEQFF. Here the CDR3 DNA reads TGTGCCAGCAGTTACTCAATAGGGGGCTACAATGAGCAGTTCTTC.

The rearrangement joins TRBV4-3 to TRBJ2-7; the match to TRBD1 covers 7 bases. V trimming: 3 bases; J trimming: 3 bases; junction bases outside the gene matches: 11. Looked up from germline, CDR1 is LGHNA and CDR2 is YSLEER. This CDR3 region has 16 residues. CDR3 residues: CASSQDYRGSGYEQYF. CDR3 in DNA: TGCGCCAGCAGCCAGGATTACAGGGGAAGTGGCTACGAGCAGTACTTC.

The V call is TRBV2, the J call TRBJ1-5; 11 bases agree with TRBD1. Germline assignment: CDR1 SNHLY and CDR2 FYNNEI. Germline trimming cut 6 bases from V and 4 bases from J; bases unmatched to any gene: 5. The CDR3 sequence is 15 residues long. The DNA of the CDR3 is TGTGCCAGCAGACCGGGACAGGGGGGGAATCAGCCCCAGCATTTT. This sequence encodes CASRPGQGGNQPQHF.

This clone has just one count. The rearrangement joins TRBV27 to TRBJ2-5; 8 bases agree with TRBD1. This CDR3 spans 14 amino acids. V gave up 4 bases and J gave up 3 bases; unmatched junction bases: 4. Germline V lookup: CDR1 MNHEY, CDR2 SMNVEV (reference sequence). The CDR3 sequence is CASSSTGVKETQYF. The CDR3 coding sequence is TGTGCCAGCAGTTCGACAGGGGTTAAAGAGACCCAGTACTTC.

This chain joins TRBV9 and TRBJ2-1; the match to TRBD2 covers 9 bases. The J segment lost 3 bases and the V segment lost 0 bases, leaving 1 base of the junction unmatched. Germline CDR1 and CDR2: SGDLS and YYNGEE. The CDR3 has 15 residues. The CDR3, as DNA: TGTGCCAGCAGCGTAGAACTAGCGGGCTACAATGAGCAGTTCTTC. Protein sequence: CASSVELAGYNEQFF.

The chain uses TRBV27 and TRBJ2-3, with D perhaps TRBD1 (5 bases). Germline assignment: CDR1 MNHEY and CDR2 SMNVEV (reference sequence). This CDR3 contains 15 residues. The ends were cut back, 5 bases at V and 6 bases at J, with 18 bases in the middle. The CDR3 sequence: CASSARGWFVDTQYF. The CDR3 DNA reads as TGTGCCAGCAGTGCAAGGGGATGGTTTGTCGATACGCAGTATTTT.